This TCR beta chain was identified in a study of shared clonotypes between healthy human individuals. Using immunoSEQ multiplex PCR, the repertoire was profiled, and TCRdb retains in-frame clones only, with some absent. This table holds over a million clones, less than 99% found once. CDR1 and CDR2 from the germline V gene are MGHDK and SYGVNS. The CDR3 contains 15 residues. J gave up 0 bases and V 5 bases, and 4 bases lay outside the gene matches. The source of this sequence is a man between 25 and 39 years old in good health. Sequences were obtained from naive CD4+ T cells sorted from blood. Regarding subset: CD45RA+ positively selected. The gene calls are TRBV25-1 and TRBJ1-5; 7 bases line up with TRBD1. Here the CDR3 reads CASSKGQYSNQPQHF. In DNA form, the CDR3 reads TGTGCCAGCAGTAAGGGACAGTATAGCAATCAGCCCCAGCATTTT.